Ten or more counts support the clone carrying this TCR beta chain. Trimming took 2 bases from V and 0 from J, leaving 11 bases between them. Per germline, CDR1 DFQATT and CDR2 SNEGSKA (reference sequence). The CDR3 extends over 14 amino acids. This entry is derived from a study of T-cell memory formation after mild COVID-19. One entry per CDR3 protein results from TCRdb running MiXCR on the 5' RACE reads. Altogether about 560,000 distinct CDR3 sequences are present, roughly 18% being singletons, with the ten largest covering approximately 12%. The sequence came from an adult woman who had mild COVID-19 (a few samples of this study predate the infection). Cell type and time point are not known. The specimen sequenced was PBMCs or a T cell subset sorted from them (not recorded which). V and J are TRBV20-1 and TRBJ2-7, with D perhaps TRBD1 (5 bases). For the CDR3, the DNA is TGCAGTGCTAGAAACAGGTCGTACTCCTACGAGCAGTACTTC. This codes for CSARNRSYSYEQYF.